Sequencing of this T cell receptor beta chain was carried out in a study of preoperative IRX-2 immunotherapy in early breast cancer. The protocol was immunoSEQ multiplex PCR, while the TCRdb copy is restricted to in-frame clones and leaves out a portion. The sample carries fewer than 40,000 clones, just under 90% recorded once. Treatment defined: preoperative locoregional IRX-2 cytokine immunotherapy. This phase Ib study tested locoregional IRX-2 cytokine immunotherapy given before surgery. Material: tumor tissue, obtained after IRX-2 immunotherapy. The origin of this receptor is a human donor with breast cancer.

The CDR3 region is CASSIGGFDNQPQHF. The CDR3 region has the DNA TGTGCCAGTAGTATAGGGGGTTTCGACAATCAGCCCCAGCATTTT. The chain joins TRBV19 to TRBJ1-5; D unclear. CDR1 and CDR2 from the germline V gene are LNHDA and SQIVND (reference sequence). V lost 1 base to trimming and J lost 3 bases, with 10 bases between them. This CDR3 region has 15 residues.